One and the same sample provided the 24 T cell receptor beta chains below, sequenced in a study of regulatory T cells in long-lasting Graves disease. Time point given: persistent/refractory GD, antithyroid drugs over 5 years with positive TRAb. Extracted PBMC RNA gave rise to the TCR library. The TCR beta library used iRepertoire HTBI primers with Arm-PCR amplification of CDR3. Each CDR3 protein gets one entry after TCRdb re-called the multiplex PCR reads with MiXCR. The sample includes 700,000 or so distinct CDR3 sequences, about 32% of them seen just once. The source was peripheral blood mononuclear cells (PBMCs), collected when the disease was refractory, from a patient treated with antithyroid drugs. These receptors all stem from a female donor with Graves disease.

This clonotype showed up just a few times. The gene calls are TRBV7-2 and TRBJ2-7, with D possibly being TRBD2 (7 bases). The CDR3 runs to 15 residues. The germline gives CDR1 SGHTA, CDR2 FQGNSA. With 1 base removed from V and 6 bases from J, the gap between germline ends came to 16 bases. The CDR3 loop reads CASSLGWRGPFEQYF. The CDR3 region has the DNA TGTGCCAGCAGCTTAGGGTGGCGGGGGCCCTTCGAGCAGTACTTC.

This clonotype was counted between two and nine times. This chain connects TRBV2 to TRBJ1-3; D unclear. Trimming removed 5 bases at V and 5 bases at J, with 19 bases between. This CDR3 region has 16 residues. Germline CDR1 and CDR2: SNHLY and FYNNEI. The CDR3 reads CASSYSIAGRRNTIYF. The CDR3 DNA reads as TGTGCCAGCAGTTACTCGATAGCGGGGAGGAGAAACACCATATATTTT.

This chain uses TRBV5-4 with TRBJ2-5, with 7 nucleotides matching TRBD2. Per germline, CDR1 SGHNT and CDR2 YYREEE (reference sequence). With V trimmed by 2 bases and J by 6 bases, 7 bases remained unmatched. This CDR3 region has 14 residues. CDR3 residues: CASSLGGSVKTQYF. CDR3 DNA sequence: TGTGCCAGCAGCTTAGGCGGGAGCGTGAAGACCCAGTACTTC.

This clonotype was detected only a few times. This chain joins TRBV30 and TRBJ2-2; TRBD1 aligns across 7 bases. This CDR3 has 14 amino acids. Per germline, CDR1 GTSNPN and CDR2 SVGIG (reference sequence). V lost 0 bases, J lost 6 bases, and 4 bases stayed unmatched. CDR3 amino acids: CAWSVGTEAGELFF. The CDR3 DNA reads TGTGCCTGGAGTGTAGGGACAGAGGCCGGGGAGCTGTTTTTT.

CDR3 DNA sequence: TGCGCCAGCAGCAGATACCCGGGACAGGGTTCGATTGAGCAGTACTTC. As protein: CASSRYPGQGSIEQYF. The chain couples TRBV5-1 to TRBJ2-7; 9 nucleotides agree with TRBD1. Trimming took 4 bases from V and 7 from J; bases not matched to a gene: 15. Germline V gene lookup returns CDR1 SGHRS and CDR2 YFSETQ. The CDR3 runs to 16 residues.

The chain is built from TRBV19 and TRBJ2-4; tentative D call: TRBD1 (5 bases). The closer fit of TRBJ1-2 to the DNA end suggests the J call may be wrong. The germline V gene has CDR1 LNHDA and CDR2 SQIVND (reference sequence). This CDR3 is 13 amino acids long. Here the CDR3 reads CASSFQGVDGYTF. CDR3 nucleotide sequence: TGTGCCAGTAGTTTCCAGGGTGTGGACGGCTACACCTTC.

This clonotype was recorded at least ten times. This chain links TRBV28 with TRBJ2-7, with 10 positions matching TRBD2. The CDR3 is 15 residues long. Per germline, CDR1 MDHEN and CDR2 SYDVKM. The V and J ends lost 6 bases and 3 bases, in that order; junction bases with no gene match: 8. The CDR3 DNA reads as TGTGCCAGCAGATTAGCGGGAGGCAGTAACTACGAGCAGTACTTC. Translation gives CASRLAGGSNYEQYF.

The table lists this clonotype with a few counts. This chain connects TRBV19 to TRBJ1-6; 7 bases align to TRBD1. Trimming took 6 bases from V and 8 from J; bases not matched to a gene: 10. In germline, CDR1 is LNHDA, CDR2 SQIVND (reference sequence). The CDR3 totals 15 residues. The CDR3 bases are TGTGCCAGTAGATCCCCGGGACAGCTACATTCACCCCTCCACTTT. Protein product: CASRSPGQLHSPLHF.

The table lists this clonotype with a few counts. The CDR3 DNA is TGTGCCAGCAGTTACTCGACAGGGGTTGGAGAGACCCAGTACTTC. It specifies CASSYSTGVGETQYF. The chain combines TRBV6-9 with TRBJ2-5, with 8 bases fitting TRBD1. J gave up 4 bases and V 3 bases, and 7 bases lay outside the gene matches. CDR3 length: 15 residues. Germline lookup yields CDR1 MNHGY and CDR2 SVAAGI.

The chain's CDR3 is CATSRAPVTEAFF. CDR3 DNA sequence: TGTGCCACCAGCAGGGCCCCGGTAACTGAAGCTTTCTTT. This chain uses TRBV15 with TRBJ1-1; D is ambiguous. Germline-derived CDR1 and CDR2 are LNHNV and YYDKDF (reference sequence). Trimming removed 3 bases at V and 5 bases at J, with 10 bases between. This CDR3 region has 13 residues.

J is TRBJ2-3 and V is TRBV11-2; D is undetermined. Trimming removed 5 bases at V and 0 bases at J, with 12 bases between. The CDR3 covers 15 residues. Germline CDR1 and CDR2: SGHAT and FQNNGV. CDR3 in amino acids: CASSPPAPSTDTQYF. The CDR3 DNA reads TGTGCCAGCAGCCCTCCCGCACCGAGCACAGATACGCAGTATTTT.

Comments on this clonotype: This clone may be a read error of a much larger clone one base away. V and J are TRBV6-2 or TRBV6-3 and TRBJ1-2, with D possibly TRBD1 on 6 matching bases. Trimming stripped 5 bases from V and 3 bases from J, with 10 bases between. Germline lookup yields CDR1 MNHEY and CDR2 SVGEGT. This CDR3 is built from 13 residues. In DNA form, the CDR3 reads TGTGCCAGCAGTCCGGGACACTACTATGGCTACACCTTC. Its protein is CASSPGHYYGYTF.

This clonotype was recorded a few times. This chain joins TRBV7-2 and TRBJ2-7; TRBD2 matches 13 bases. V shed 5 bases and J 1 base; nucleotides not matched to a gene: 14. This CDR3 contains 19 residues. Germline-derived CDR1 and CDR2 are SGHTA and FQGNSA. This CDR3 reads CASSKRAGTSGITSYEQYF. The CDR3 DNA is TGTGCCAGCAGCAAGCGCGCCGGGACTAGCGGGATTACATCCTACGAGCAGTACTTC. Full variable domain (remainder filled in from reference TRBV7-2 and TRBJ2-7): GAGVSQSPSNKVTEKGKDVELRCDPISGHTALYWYRQSLGQGLEFLIYFQGNSAPDKSGLPSDRFSAERTGGSVSTLTIQRTQQEDSAVYLCASSKRAGTSGITSYEQYFGPGTRLTVT.

This clonotype was picked up a small number of times. The chain carries TRBV6-2 or TRBV6-3 and TRBJ2-5, with TRBD1 identical over 10 bases. The J call is in doubt because the DNA end fits TRBJ2-1 better. The germline gives CDR1 MNHEY, CDR2 SVGEGT. This CDR3 is 14 amino acids long. CDR3: CASRRGQGTNEQFF. Written as DNA, the CDR3 is TGTGCCAGCAGGAGGGGACAGGGGACCAATGAGCAGTTCTTC.

CDR3 sequence (DNA): TGCAGCGTTGCCCGGGAGTCCACTGAAGCTTTCTTT. Translated: CSVARESTEAFF. The chain links TRBV29-1 to TRBJ1-1; D not resolved. The CDR3 contains 12 residues. Germline-derived CDR1 and CDR2 are SQVTM and ANQGSEA. The germline V and J ends were trimmed by 4 bases and 4 bases, with 10 bases remaining between them.

This chain joins TRBV7-9 and TRBJ1-1; D is unclear. Trimming removed 5 bases from V and 0 bases from J, with 10 bases in between. The CDR3 is made up of 14 amino acids. CDR1 is SEHNR, CDR2 FQNEAQ, per germline (reference sequence). CDR3 sequence: CASSPTYMNTEAFF. CDR3 DNA: TGTGCCAGCAGCCCCACTTACATGAACACTGAAGCTTTCTTT.

Note on this clonotype: Being one base from a much bigger clone, this may be a read error. The V and J genes are TRBV28 and TRBJ2-5; D is possibly TRBD2 (5 bases). V lost 2 bases, J lost 5 bases, and 24 bases lay in between. Germline V lookup: CDR1 MDHEN, CDR2 SYDVKM. This CDR3 region has 18 residues. CDR3 DNA: TGTGCCAGCAGTTTAGGCCACGGTGTCAGGAGGCCGGAGGAGACCCAGTACTTC. Translating gives CASSLGHGVRRPEETQYF.

In its sample, this clonotype was seen a few times. The chain recombines TRBV19 with TRBJ2-6; 10 positions match TRBD1. After removal of 9 bases from V and 2 bases from J, the junction contained 10 bases not matched to a gene. CDR3 length: 17 amino acids. Germline CDR1 reads LNHDA; CDR2 reads SQIVND (reference sequence). CDR3 protein: CASTTGDRGAGANVLTF. CDR3 nucleotide sequence: TGTGCCAGCACCACCGGGGACAGGGGCGCTGGGGCCAACGTCCTGACTTTC. Filled out from reference TRBV19 and TRBJ2-6, the complete variable domain reads DGGITQSPKYLFRKEGQNVTLSCEQNLNHDAMYWYRQDPGQGLRLIYYSQIVNDFQKGDIAEGYSVSREKKESFPLTVTSAQKNPTAFYLCASTTGDRGAGANVLTFGAGSRLTVL.

This clonotype was recorded a few times. The chain is built from TRBV29-1 and TRBJ2-7; 10 bases are a match to TRBD1. The CDR3 spans 14 residues. In germline, CDR1 is SQVTM, CDR2 ANQGSEA. V lost 4 bases and J lost 2; bases outside the gene matches: 5. This chain's CDR3 is CSVAGQGTTYEQYF. CDR3 nucleotides: TGCAGCGTTGCGGGACAGGGGACCACCTACGAGCAGTACTTC.

The rearrangement uses TRBV5-6 and TRBJ2-7, with 9 bases matching TRBD1. V was clipped by 3 bases and J by 5 bases; unmatched bases: 9. Germline loops: CDR1 SGHDT, CDR2 YYEEEE. The CDR3 has 15 amino acids. The CDR3 loop reads CASSSTGQGMDEQYF. DNA of the CDR3: TGTGCCAGCAGCTCCACGGGACAGGGTATGGACGAGCAGTACTTC.

This clonotype was counted between two and nine times. The rearrangement links TRBV6-1 to TRBJ1-2; no clear D gene. V lost 6 bases, J lost 0 bases, and 8 bases lay in between. CDR1 and CDR2 (germline): MNHNS, SASEGT. CDR3 length equals 13 residues. The DNA for the CDR3 is TGTGCCAGCAGGGGGTCAGCTAACTATGGCTACACCTTC. Its translation is CASRGSANYGYTF.

This clonotype came up many times. The rearrangement joins TRBV6-5 to TRBJ1-1, with D uncertain. The CDR3 length is 16 residues. V was pared by 0 bases and J by 0 bases, with 11 bases between. Germline V gives CDR1 MNHEY, CDR2 SVGAGI. CDR3: CASSYSGRSLNTEAFF. CDR3 sequence (DNA): TGTGCCAGCAGTTACTCAGGGAGATCCCTGAACACTGAAGCTTTCTTT.

In regard to this clonotype: An end of the junction does not agree with germline; a read error may underlie this. The chain is built from TRBV18 and TRBJ1-1; TRBD1 might be the D (6 bases). Germline CDR1 is KGHSH and CDR2 is LQKENI. The CDR3 sequence is 16 residues long. CDR3 DNA: TGTGCCAGCTCACCCAAGGAGGGGGGCGGAGGGACTGAAGCCTTCTTT. It specifies CASSPKEGGGGTEAFF.

The chain employs TRBV6-1 and TRBJ1-1, with 7 bases matching TRBD1. CDR3 size: 14 residues. Looked up from germline, CDR1 is MNHNS and CDR2 is SASEGT. The V and J ends lost 8 bases and 1 base, in that order; junction bases with no gene match: 7. The CDR3 sequence: CASGQELGNTEAFF. In DNA form, the CDR3 reads TGTGCCAGCGGACAGGAGCTGGGGAACACTGAAGCTTTCTTT.